A selection of T cell receptor beta chains follows, all from one sample in a study of T cell responses to AZD1222 COVID-19 vaccine. Clones were read by immunoSEQ multiplex PCR, and TCRdb kept only the in-frame ones, dropping some. The table records about 83,000 clones, around 89% of them present only once. Sequenced here: peripheral blood, sampled on day 0 of MenACWY control vaccination. Receptors were obtained from an adult in good health. Both conserved end residues are part of each CDR3. Fields, in order: V gene, J gene, D gene, clone size, CDR3 DNA, CDR3 protein. A D gene is named only where the DNA matches it firmly. Clone size is not always given. Where it is, it says once, few, many or a class for expanded clones.

V gene: TRBV7-2
J gene: TRBJ2-3
D gene: TRBD2
clone size: -
CDR3 DNA: TGTGCCAGCAGCTTAGAATCCGGACTAGCGGGATATGATACGCAGTATTTT
CDR3 protein: CASSLESGLAGYDTQYF

V gene: TRBV10-3
J gene: TRBJ1-5
D gene: -
clone size: -
CDR3 DNA: TGTGCCATCAGTGATCCAAATCAGCCCCAGCATTTT
CDR3 protein: CAISDPNQPQHF

V gene: TRBV3-1/TRBV3-2
J gene: TRBJ2-1
D gene: -
clone size: -
CDR3 DNA: TGTGCCAGCAGCCAAGAAACACCCTACAATGAGCAGTTCTTC
CDR3 protein: CASSQETPYNEQFF

V gene: TRBV7-2
J gene: TRBJ1-1
D gene: TRBD1
clone size: -
CDR3 DNA: TGTGCCAGCAGCGAGAGGACAGGCACTGAAGCTTTCTTT
CDR3 protein: CASSERTGTEAFF

V gene: TRBV5-8
J gene: TRBJ1-5
D gene: -
clone size: -
CDR3 DNA: TGTGCCAGCAGCTTCGCGATGGAGACAGTAAGCAATCAGCCCCAGCATTTT
CDR3 protein: CASSFAMETVSNQPQHF

V gene: TRBV6-2/TRBV6-3
J gene: TRBJ2-3
D gene: -
clone size: -
CDR3 DNA: TGTGCCAGCAGTTACTCGAGGGGCCTCACAGATACGCAGTATTTT
CDR3 protein: CASSYSRGLTDTQYF

V gene: TRBV28
J gene: TRBJ2-1
D gene: -
clone size: -
CDR3 DNA: TGTGCCAGCAGTTTACCGCGATTAGGGAATGAGCAGTTCTTC
CDR3 protein: CASSLPRLGNEQFF

V gene: TRBV6-1
J gene: TRBJ1-5
D gene: -
clone size: -
CDR3 DNA: TGTGCCAGCAGTGAAGTGGCGGGTTTGAGGCCCCAGCATTTT
CDR3 protein: CASSEVAGLRPQHF

V gene: TRBV28
J gene: TRBJ2-6
D gene: -
clone size: -
CDR3 DNA: TGTGCCAGCAGTTATCTGGGAGCTTCTGGGGCCAACGTCCTGACTTTC
CDR3 protein: CASSYLGASGANVLTF

V gene: TRBV6-2/TRBV6-3
J gene: TRBJ2-3
D gene: -
clone size: -
CDR3 DNA: TGTGCCAGCAGTTCCAGAGCGTATACGCAGTATTTT
CDR3 protein: CASSSRAYTQYF

V gene: TRBV18
J gene: TRBJ1-1
D gene: -
clone size: -
CDR3 DNA: TGTGCCAGCTCCCCGGGTCTAAACACTGAAGCTTTCTTT
CDR3 protein: CASSPGLNTEAFF

V gene: TRBV3-1/TRBV3-2
J gene: TRBJ2-7
D gene: -
clone size: -
CDR3 DNA: TGTGCCAGCAGCCAAGAAACCTACGAGCAGTACTTC
CDR3 protein: CASSQETYEQYF

V gene: TRBV7-2
J gene: TRBJ1-4
D gene: -
clone size: once
CDR3 DNA: TGTGCCAGCAGCCCGGAGGCAGGGTGGGAAAAACTGTTTTTT
CDR3 protein: CASSPEAGWEKLFF

V gene: TRBV29-1
J gene: TRBJ2-5
D gene: -
clone size: -
CDR3 DNA: TGCACCAAGGCCTCGGGGGAGTACCAAGAGACCCAGTACTTC
CDR3 protein: CTKASGEYQETQYF

V gene: TRBV5-4
J gene: TRBJ1-4
D gene: -
clone size: -
CDR3 DNA: TGTGCCAGCAGCTTCCGAGGGGGTGAAAAACTGTTTTTT
CDR3 protein: CASSFRGGEKLFF

V gene: TRBV19
J gene: TRBJ1-2
D gene: -
clone size: -
CDR3 DNA: TGTGCCAGTCTCGCGGGGAAGGTTGATGGCTACACCTTC
CDR3 protein: CASLAGKVDGYTF

V gene: TRBV18
J gene: TRBJ1-3
D gene: -
clone size: -
CDR3 DNA: TGTGCCAGCTCACCACCGATCCGGGACACCATATATTTT
CDR3 protein: CASSPPIRDTIYF

V gene: TRBV2
J gene: TRBJ1-5
D gene: TRBD1
clone size: -
CDR3 DNA: TGTGCCAGCACCAAGGGGGACAGCTTAAATCAGCCCCAGCATTTT
CDR3 protein: CASTKGDSLNQPQHF

V gene: TRBV19
J gene: TRBJ2-7
D gene: TRBD2
clone size: -
CDR3 DNA: TGTGCCAGTAGTAAAACCGGGACTAGCGGGAGGTACGAGCAGTACTTC
CDR3 protein: CASSKTGTSGRYEQYF

V gene: TRBV10-2
J gene: TRBJ2-2
D gene: TRBD2
clone size: -
CDR3 DNA: TGCGCCAGCAGTGAACTAGCGGGTCCCCTCGGGGAGCTGTTTTTT
CDR3 protein: CASSELAGPLGELFF

V gene: TRBV2
J gene: TRBJ1-1
D gene: TRBD1
clone size: -
CDR3 DNA: TGTGCCAGCAGAAAGCTGGACAGGGGAGGCACTGAAGCTTTCTTT
CDR3 protein: CASRKLDRGGTEAFF

V gene: TRBV9
J gene: TRBJ2-2
D gene: TRBD2
clone size: once
CDR3 DNA: TGTGCCAGCAGCGTAGCAGGGAGGGCCTCCACCGGGGAGCTGTTTTTT
CDR3 protein: CASSVAGRASTGELFF

V gene: TRBV5-1
J gene: TRBJ2-7
D gene: TRBD1
clone size: -
CDR3 DNA: TGCGCCAGCAGCTTGGGGACAGGGGTATCGACGGCCTACGAGCAGTACTTC
CDR3 protein: CASSLGTGVSTAYEQYF

V gene: TRBV28
J gene: TRBJ2-7
D gene: TRBD2
clone size: -
CDR3 DNA: TGTGCCAGCAGTTCCGCGACTGCCTGGACTAGCGGGAGCAACGAGCAGTACTTC
CDR3 protein: CASSSATAWTSGSNEQYF

V gene: TRBV2
J gene: TRBJ1-5
D gene: -
clone size: -
CDR3 DNA: TGTGCCAGCAGTTCGGAGGTCCGCAATCAGCCCCAGCATTTT
CDR3 protein: CASSSEVRNQPQHF

V gene: TRBV7-9
J gene: TRBJ1-6
D gene: -
clone size: few
CDR3 DNA: TGTGCCAGCAGCTTAGATGGCCTGGGGGCAGGGCAGGAATCACCCCTCCACTTT
CDR3 protein: CASSLDGLGAGQESPLHF

V gene: TRBV19
J gene: TRBJ2-7
D gene: -
clone size: -
CDR3 DNA: TGTGCCAGTAGTATAGACGGAATCTACGAGCAGTACTTC
CDR3 protein: CASSIDGIYEQYF

V gene: TRBV19
J gene: TRBJ2-2
D gene: TRBD2
clone size: -
CDR3 DNA: TGTGCCAGTAGTATTCAAGCGGGAGGAAACACCGGGGAGCTGTTTTTT
CDR3 protein: CASSIQAGGNTGELFF

V gene: TRBV6-5
J gene: TRBJ2-7
D gene: -
clone size: -
CDR3 DNA: TGTGCCAGCAGTTACGCGGGAAGCGAGCAGTACTTC
CDR3 protein: CASSYAGSEQYF

V gene: TRBV4-3
J gene: TRBJ1-2
D gene: -
clone size: once
CDR3 DNA: TGCGCCAGCAGCCAAGCGCGGGGGGCGTATGGCTACACCTTC
CDR3 protein: CASSQARGAYGYTF

V gene: TRBV7-6
J gene: TRBJ2-7
D gene: TRBD1
clone size: -
CDR3 DNA: TGTGCCAGCAGCTTAGAAGACAGGGGAAACGAGCAGTACTTC
CDR3 protein: CASSLEDRGNEQYF

V gene: TRBV9
J gene: TRBJ1-2
D gene: -
clone size: -
CDR3 DNA: TGTGCCAGCAGCGCTCTCGATAGTCCAGCTGGCTACACCTTC
CDR3 protein: CASSALDSPAGYTF